A single TCR beta chain is shown here with its context. Its antigen is not known. Germline V gives CDR1 LNHDA, CDR2 SQIVND (reference sequence). The J segment lost 5 bases and the V segment lost 4 bases, leaving 7 bases of the junction unmatched. CDR3 length: 17 residues. Produced via immunoSEQ multiplex PCR; TCRdb's table is partial and in-frame only. The sample contains 5,000 or so clones, approximately 34% of which appear only once. This entry comes from a study of T cells in localized non-small cell lung cancer. The study's findings and limits: Of the top 100 tumor clones, median about 53 were in adjacent lung, some 30 among its top 100.

Sequenced here: lung tumor tissue, sampled before any cancer treatment. The chain has TRBV19 and TRBJ2-3; 15 bases fit TRBD2. The receptor comes from a male donor aged 60 or over with stage I squamous cell lung carcinoma. CDR3 residues: CASSNGLAGGAGDTQYF. The CDR3 DNA follows: TGTGCCAGTAGTAACGGACTAGCGGGGGGGGCTGGAGATACGCAGTATTTT. Combining the CDR3 with reference TRBV19 and TRBJ2-3 gives the whole variable domain DGGITQSPKYLFRKEGQNVTLSCEQNLNHDAMYWYRQDPGQGLRLIYYSQIVNDFQKGDIAEGYSVSREKKESFPLTVTSAQKNPTAFYLCASSNGLAGGAGDTQYFGPGTRLTVL.